Below, 8 T cell receptor beta chains from the same sample are listed, as sequenced in a study of blood T cell repertoires in COVID-19. The protocol was immunoSEQ multiplex PCR, while the TCRdb copy is restricted to in-frame clones and leaves out a portion. The sample holds some 150,000 clones, roughly 90% seen once. The sample comprised peripheral blood. The receptors derive from a woman in her fifties or sixties with active or convalescent COVID-19.

The V and J genes are TRBV4-1 and TRBJ2-1; D might be TRBD1 (5 bases). The CDR3 has 18 amino acids. Trimming removed 0 bases from V and 6 bases from J, with 21 bases in between. Germline V gives CDR1 MGHRA, CDR2 YSYEKL. In DNA form, the CDR3 reads TGCGCCAGCAGCCAAGATTATTTAGGTGGCTCAGGGCTCAATGAGCAGTTCTTC. Its translation is CASSQDYLGGSGLNEQFF.

The chain combines TRBV5-4 with TRBJ2-7; 12 bases fit TRBD2. The V gene end was trimmed by 3 bases and the J gene end by 3 bases; junction bases not matched to a gene: 4. Germline V gene lookup returns CDR1 SGHNT and CDR2 YYREEE (reference sequence). The CDR3 loop spans 15 amino acids. CDR3 amino acids: CASSSLAGGVYEQYF. The CDR3 DNA reads as TGTGCCAGCAGCTCCCTAGCGGGGGGGGTCTACGAGCAGTACTTC.

The chain is built from TRBV5-1 and TRBJ1-1; weak D call: TRBD1 (5 bases). The CDR3 runs 14 residues. Germline V gene sequence: CDR1 SGHRS, CDR2 YFSETQ. V was trimmed by 4 bases and J by 2 bases, leaving 12 bases between them. CDR3 nucleotides: TGCGCCAGCAGCCCGGCACAGGAAAACACTGAAGCTTTCTTT. This codes for CASSPAQENTEAFF.

Concerning this clone itself: Other DNA sequences in this sample translate to the same CDR3. V gene TRBV29-1 combines with J gene TRBJ1-1; 9 nucleotides agree with TRBD1. This CDR3 region has 12 residues. Trimming cost V 6 bases and J 4 bases; bases outside gene matches: 3. CDR1 is SQVTM, CDR2 ANQGSEA, per germline. The CDR3 loop is CSVRQGGTEAFF. The CDR3 coding sequence is TGCAGCGTGCGACAGGGGGGCACTGAAGCTTTCTTT.

This clone was observed once. The V call is TRBV6-5, the J call TRBJ1-6; a possible D gene is TRBD1 (5 bases). Trimming cost V 4 bases and J 7 bases, with 17 bases left between them. Germline V gives CDR1 MNHEY, CDR2 SVGAGI. CDR3 size: 16 residues. Here the CDR3 DNA reads TGTGCCAGCAGTTTCCAGGGATTGTCTGGGAATTCACCCCTCCACTTT. Amino acid sequence: CASSFQGLSGNSPLHF.

The rearrangement links TRBV19 to TRBJ1-2; D remains ambiguous. CDR3 length: 12 amino acids. Trimming took off 3 bases at V and 4 bases at J, with 6 bases between the two ends. Germline V lookup: CDR1 LNHDA, CDR2 SQIVND (reference sequence). CDR3 region: CASSIPLYGYTF. DNA of the CDR3: TGTGCCAGTAGTATCCCTCTCTATGGCTACACCTTC.

The chain has TRBV19 and TRBJ1-1, with a tentative D call TRBD1 (6 bases). V lost 9 bases and J 2 bases, leaving 10 bases between the germline ends. The germline V gene has CDR1 LNHDA and CDR2 SQIVND (reference sequence). This CDR3 region has 12 residues. CDR3 amino acids: CASSDRNTEAFF. DNA of the CDR3: TGTGCCAGCTCGGACAGAAACACTGAAGCTTTCTTT.

The V and J genes are TRBV2 and TRBJ2-2, with 9 bases fitting TRBD2. Germline V gene sequence: CDR1 SNHLY, CDR2 FYNNEI. V was clipped by 4 bases and J by 8 bases; unmatched bases: 11. The CDR3 sequence is 16 residues long. The CDR3 loop reads CASSGPGGGAQGELFF. DNA for the CDR3: TGTGCCAGCAGTGGCCCCGGCGGGGGGGCTCAGGGGGAGCTGTTTTTT. The variable domain in full, with the rest retrieved from reference TRBV2 and TRBJ2-2, is EPEVTQTPSHQVTQMGQEVILRCVPISNHLYFYWYRQILGQKVEFLVSFYNNEISEKSEIFDDQFSVERPDGSNFTLKIRSTKLEDSAMYFCASSGPGGGAQGELFFGEGSRLTVL.